The entry below gives a single T cell receptor beta chain sequence along with its context. Its antigen is unidentified. The entry originates in a study of shared clonotypes between healthy human individuals. Study-wide findings and caveats: Clonotypes that were shared across a handful of donors made up about 4.5% of naive CD4 clonotypes.

Measured with immunoSEQ multiplex PCR; TCRdb has only the in-frame clones, and not every one. The table records about 680,000 clones, approximately 74% of them present only once. From CD4+ cells came CD45RA+ naive and CD45RA-negative memory subsets. Trimming took off 8 bases at V and 0 bases at J, with 14 bases between the two ends. The germline CDR1 and CDR2 sequences are MNHEY and SMNVEV (reference sequence). The CDR3 consists of 15 residues. This chain connects TRBV27 to TRBJ1-3; no definite D call. The specimen was memory CD4+ T cells sorted from blood. Regarding subset: CD45RA-negative fraction. The receptor comes from a woman aged 25 to 39 in good health. The CDR3 sequence: CASGRKIRSGNTIYF. CDR3 bases: TGTGCCAGCGGAAGAAAGATCCGCTCTGGAAACACCATATATTTT.